The clone carrying this T cell receptor beta chain was seen more than once but under ten times. Germline values: CDR1 MGHRA, CDR2 YSYEKL. Trimming removed 3 bases at V and 6 bases at J, with 11 bases between. The CDR3 has 14 amino acids. Amplified TCR beta CDR3 regions came from RNA transcripts. HTBI primers drove first-round RT-PCR of the TCR CDR3. From the multiplex PCR reads, TCRdb called clonotypes with MiXCR, one entry per CDR3 protein. The sample lists 300,000 to 500,000 distinct CDR3 sequences, around 14% occurring once. This record comes from a study of T cells in Graves' hyperthyroidism and ophthalmopathy.

Input material: blood. The chain carries TRBV4-1 and TRBJ1-4; D is uncertain. This sequence was found in a woman in her thirties with Graves' hyperthyroidism. The CDR3 is CASSHRVYDEKLFF. The CDR3 bases are TGCGCCAGCAGCCACCGGGTCTACGATGAAAAACTGTTTTTT.